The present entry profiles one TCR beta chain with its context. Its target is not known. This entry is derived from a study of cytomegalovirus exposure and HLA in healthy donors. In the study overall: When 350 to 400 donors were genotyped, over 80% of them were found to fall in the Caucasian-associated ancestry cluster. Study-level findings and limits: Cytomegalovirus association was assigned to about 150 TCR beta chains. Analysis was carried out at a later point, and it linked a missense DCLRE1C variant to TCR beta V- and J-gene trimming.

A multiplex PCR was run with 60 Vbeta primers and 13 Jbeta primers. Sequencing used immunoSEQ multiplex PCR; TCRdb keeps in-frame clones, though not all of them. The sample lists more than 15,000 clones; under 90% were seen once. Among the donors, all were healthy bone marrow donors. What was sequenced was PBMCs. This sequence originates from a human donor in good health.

The CDR3 sequence is CASSETMGTTYNEQFF. The CDR3 DNA is TGTGCCAGCAGTGAAACGATGGGGACTACCTACAATGAGCAGTTCTTC. The chain uses TRBV6-1 and TRBJ2-1; 7 bases agree with TRBD2. Germline V gene lookup returns CDR1 MNHNS and CDR2 SASEGT. The CDR3 is 16 amino acids. With V trimmed by 2 bases and J by 2 bases, 6 bases remained unmatched.